The clone carrying this TCR beta chain was observed many times. No antigen is known for it. The data stem from a study of T-cell reconstitution after alpha-beta-depleted transplantation in children. General observations from the study: Counts and diversity of T cells one year after transplant came mostly from newly produced T cells. Alpha-beta T cells about two months after transplant reportedly derived from several hundred expanded graft clones. There were some patients whose high TCRbeta diversity at day 60 came from surviving recipient T cells and thymic progenitors.

CDR1 is SQVTM and CDR2 is ANQGSEA in the germline V gene. The J segment lost 3 bases and the V segment lost 5 bases, leaving 3 bases of the junction unmatched. The length of the CDR3 is 12 residues. Unique molecular identifiers were built into the TCRbeta library. In TCRdb, the PCR reads were re-called with MiXCR into one record per CDR3 protein. The table includes 150,000 to 250,000 distinct CDR3 sequences, roughly 6.5% detected once. This TCR derives from a girl in the first two years of life with combined immunodeficiency, due to receive a stem cell transplant. This chain connects TRBV29-1 to TRBJ1-2; 7 bases agree with TRBD1. The sample in question was PBMCs, obtained before TCRalphabeta/CD19-depleted stem cell transplant. CDR3 bases: TGCAGCGTTACAGGGGAAGACTATGGCTACACCTTC. Residues: CSVTGEDYGYTF.